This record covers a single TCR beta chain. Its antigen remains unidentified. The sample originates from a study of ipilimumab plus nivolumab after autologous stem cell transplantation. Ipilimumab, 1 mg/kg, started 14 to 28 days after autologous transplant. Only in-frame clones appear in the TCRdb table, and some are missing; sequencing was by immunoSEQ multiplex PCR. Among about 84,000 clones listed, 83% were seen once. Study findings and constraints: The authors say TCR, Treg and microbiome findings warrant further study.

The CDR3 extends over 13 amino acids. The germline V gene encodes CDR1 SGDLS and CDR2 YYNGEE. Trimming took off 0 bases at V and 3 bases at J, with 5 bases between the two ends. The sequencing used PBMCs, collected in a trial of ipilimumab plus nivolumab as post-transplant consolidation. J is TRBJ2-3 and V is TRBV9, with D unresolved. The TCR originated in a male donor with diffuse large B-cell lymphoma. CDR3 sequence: CASSVEGTDTQYF. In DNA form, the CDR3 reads TGTGCCAGCAGCGTAGAGGGAACAGATACGCAGTATTTT.